Following are 20 T cell receptor beta chains from one sample sequenced in a study of Tregs in tolerant kidney transplant recipients. Their antigens remain unidentified. Some clones are missing from TCRdb's copy, which holds only in-frame ones; the method was immunoSEQ multiplex PCR. The table includes 15,000 to 20,000 clones, about 57% detected once. The specimen sequenced was Tregs from blood cultured with allogeneic cells. All receptors derive from a human donor in good health.

The chain joins TRBV27 to TRBJ2-3, with D perhaps TRBD1 or TRBD2 (5 bases each). CDR3 length: 13 amino acids. Germline-derived CDR1 and CDR2 are MNHEY and SMNVEV (reference sequence). V lost 6 bases and J lost 6, with 13 bases in between. The CDR3 loop is CASRGRGRDTQYF. The CDR3 coding sequence is TGTGCCAGCAGGGGGCGCGGGCGCGATACGCAGTATTTT.

This clone was seen a few times. The V gene is TRBV2, the J gene TRBJ2-7, with D hard to call. Germline lookup yields CDR1 SNHLY and CDR2 FYNNEI. Trimming cost V 7 bases and J 4 bases, with 8 bases left between them. CDR3 size: 11 residues. CDR3 loop: CASMVGYEQYF. CDR3 nucleotides: TGTGCCAGCATGGTCGGGTACGAGCAGTACTTC.

The chain has TRBV6-5 and TRBJ1-3; D might be TRBD1 (5 bases). Germline values: CDR1 MNHEY, CDR2 SVGAGI. With 2 bases removed from V and 4 bases from J, the gap between germline ends came to 9 bases. The CDR3 runs 14 residues. CDR3 sequence: CASSYGTAGNTIYF. The CDR3 DNA follows: TGTGCCAGCAGTTACGGGACGGCCGGAAACACCATATATTTT.

The V gene is TRBV6-5, the J gene TRBJ2-5, with 8 bases identical to TRBD1. With the DNA end fitting TRBJ2-7 better, the J assignment may be wrong. The CDR3 sequence is 14 residues long. Per germline, CDR1 MNHEY and CDR2 SVGAGI. CDR3 region: CASTERDRTYEQYF. DNA for the CDR3: TGTGCCAGCACCGAGAGGGACAGGACCTACGAGCAGTACTTC.

Only a few counts were recorded for this clone. This chain connects TRBV6-8 to TRBJ2-7; D uncertain. CDR3 size: 10 residues. Germline CDR1 is MNHGY and CDR2 is SAAAGT. Trimming took 6 bases from V and 7 from J, leaving 7 bases between them. In DNA, the CDR3 is TGTGCCAGCAGACGGAAGGAGCAGTACTTC. It translates to CASRRKEQYF.

Only a few counts were recorded for this clone. J is TRBJ2-7 and V is TRBV28; D is ambiguous. V lost 5 bases to trimming and J lost 0 bases, with 11 bases between them. Germline CDR1 MDHEN, CDR2 SYDVKM. The CDR3 is made up of 14 amino acids. The CDR3 loop reads CASSSTMSSYEQYF. CDR3 sequence (DNA): TGTGCCAGCAGTAGCACAATGAGCTCCTACGAGCAGTACTTC.

By its share, this clone is medium-sized (0.01 to 0.1%). This chain connects TRBV18 to TRBJ2-7, with TRBD1 as a possible D gene (7 bases). Trimming shortened V by 3 bases and J by 5 bases, and 17 bases separated the two germline ends. Germline V lookup: CDR1 KGHSH, CDR2 LQKENI. The CDR3 is made up of 15 amino acids. CDR3 coding DNA: TGTGCCAGCTCACCTGTGACAGGGAGGTTGAACGAGCAGTACTTC. Residues: CASSPVTGRLNEQYF.

The rearrangement joins TRBV13 to TRBJ1-3, with 8 bases matching TRBD1. This CDR3 contains 15 residues. Germline V gene lookup returns CDR1 PRHDT and CDR2 FYEKMQ (reference sequence). V gave up 2 bases and J gave up 4 bases; unmatched junction bases: 4. The chain's CDR3 is CASSLLDRGGNTIYF. CDR3 sequence (DNA): TGTGCCAGCAGCTTACTCGACAGGGGAGGAAACACCATATATTTT.

This clone was observed a few times. This chain connects TRBV18 to TRBJ1-2; perhaps TRBD1 as D (6 bases). This CDR3 is built from 12 residues. The ends were cut back, 6 bases at V and 5 bases at J, with 10 bases in the middle. Germline CDR1 reads KGHSH; CDR2 reads LQKENI. CDR3 sequence: CASSSGVYGYTF. The CDR3 DNA is TGTGCCAGCTCCTCAGGGGTATATGGCTACACCTTC.

V gene TRBV5-1 combines with J gene TRBJ2-5; D possibly corresponds to TRBD1 (6 bases). The germline gives CDR1 SGHRS, CDR2 YFSETQ. The V end lost 0 bases, the J end lost 2 bases, and 17 bases lay between the germline ends. This CDR3 region has 17 residues. The CDR3 sequence: CASSLGPVGARQETQYF. CDR3 nucleotides: TGCGCCAGCAGCTTGGGTCCGGTGGGGGCTCGGCAAGAGACCCAGTACTTC.

This clone is medium-sized by share. The chain has TRBV19 and TRBJ2-5; no reliable D call. With 4 bases removed from V and 5 bases from J, the gap between germline ends came to 8 bases. The CDR3 sequence is 12 residues long. Germline values: CDR1 LNHDA, CDR2 SQIVND (reference sequence). The CDR3 sequence: CASSNALETQYF. In DNA form, the CDR3 reads TGTGCCAGTAGTAACGCATTGGAGACCCAGTACTTC.

This sequence joins TRBV4-2 and TRBJ1-1; D gene uncertain. V shed 9 bases and J shed 7 bases, with 15 bases lying between them. Germline V gives CDR1 LGHNA, CDR2 YNFKEQ. The CDR3 consists of 12 residues. CDR3 sequence: CARREDLNEAFF. For the CDR3, the DNA is TGTGCCAGAAGGGAGGATCTTAATGAAGCTTTCTTT.

The rearrangement uses TRBV5-4 and TRBJ1-1, with a weak D call TRBD1 (5 bases). Germline CDR1 reads SGHNT; CDR2 reads YYREEE (reference sequence). The length of the CDR3 is 15 residues. V was trimmed by 1 base and J by 2 bases, leaving 12 bases between them. This CDR3 is CASSLSSGTNTEAFF. In nucleotides, the CDR3 is TGTGCCAGCAGCTTGTCTTCGGGGACTAACACTGAAGCTTTCTTT.

The chain uses TRBV5-1 and TRBJ1-1; 10 positions match TRBD1. Germline CDR1 and CDR2: SGHRS and YFSETQ. There are 16 residues in the CDR3. Trimming removed 0 bases from V and 4 bases from J; junction bases left unmatched: 6. DNA for the CDR3: TGCGCCAGCAGCTTGGGGGACAGGGGTTTTGGCACTGAAGCTTTCTTT. This codes for CASSLGDRGFGTEAFF.

The chain couples TRBV27 to TRBJ2-5; 7 bases line up with TRBD1. CDR1 is MNHEY, CDR2 SMNVEV, per germline (reference sequence). The CDR3 sequence is 16 residues long. V dropped 5 bases and J dropped 3; count of bases not matched to a gene: 12. CDR3 protein: CASSTGQALLKETQYF. CDR3 sequence (DNA): TGTGCCAGCAGTACCGGACAGGCGCTGTTAAAAGAGACCCAGTACTTC.

The CDR3 DNA sequence: TGTGCCAGCAGTTACTCGAAAGTGGCAGATACGCAGTATTTT. It translates to CASSYSKVADTQYF. The rearrangement uses TRBV6-5 and TRBJ2-3; no clear D. CDR1 is MNHEY, CDR2 SVGAGI, per germline. The V and J ends lost 0 bases and 4 bases respectively, with 8 bases between them. The CDR3 has 14 residues.

The chain is built from TRBV14 and TRBJ2-3, with D tentatively TRBD2 (7 bases). The V and J ends lost 4 bases and 6 bases respectively, with 20 bases between them. CDR3 length equals 16 residues. Per the germline V gene, CDR1 is SGHDN and CDR2 is FVKESK. The CDR3 DNA reads as TGTGCCAGCAGCCCTCTAAGGGGGAGGGCCGGCGATACGCAGTATTTT. Amino acids: CASSPLRGRAGDTQYF.

This clone was observed a handful of times. This chain joins TRBV18 and TRBJ2-3; unclear D gene. The CDR3 contains 16 residues. Germline-derived CDR1 and CDR2 are KGHSH and LQKENI. Trimming stripped 2 bases from V and 1 base from J, with 13 bases between. The CDR3 loop is CASSPGTRMGTDTQYF. CDR3 coding DNA: TGTGCCAGCTCACCAGGCACCCGGATGGGCACAGATACGCAGTATTTT.

The gene calls are TRBV21-1 and TRBJ2-7; the D call of TRBD2 is as the table states it, not checked on the DNA. TRBV21-1 is labeled a pseudogene. CDR3 length equals 18 residues. CDR3 nucleotide sequence: TGTGCCAGCAGGATCCCCCAGGCGGGGGGTCAAACCAACTACGAGCAGTACTTC. Protein product: CASRIPQAGGQTNYEQYF.

The chain couples TRBV19 to TRBJ1-2, with D unclear. Germline V lookup: CDR1 LNHDA, CDR2 SQIVND (reference sequence). The CDR3 runs 14 residues. Trimming stripped 5 bases from V and 4 bases from J, with 14 bases between. Here the CDR3 reads CASSPGGFVYGYTF. The CDR3 nucleotides are TGTGCCAGTAGTCCAGGAGGATTCGTCTATGGCTACACCTTC.